This is a list of T cell receptor beta chains from one sample in a study of cytomegalovirus exposure and HLA in healthy donors. The method was immunoSEQ multiplex PCR; TCRdb's version includes in-frame clones alone and lacks a portion of them. The sample has approximately 130,000 clones; 85% to 90% are singletons. Specimen: PBMCs. The receptors here all came from a woman under 30 in good health and CMV-seronegative. The CDR3 runs from the conserved cysteine through the conserved F or W. Each record gives: V gene, J gene, D gene, CDR3 protein, CDR3 DNA. D genes are given only for firm matches.

V gene: TRBV11-2
J gene: TRBJ2-5
D gene: TRBD2
CDR3 protein: CANSLGLAGVTQETQYF
CDR3 DNA: TGTGCCAACAGCTTAGGGCTAGCGGGGGTAACCCAAGAGACCCAGTACTTC

V gene: TRBV4-3
J gene: TRBJ2-7
D gene: -
CDR3 protein: CASSQDIGQGSYEQYF
CDR3 DNA: TGCGCCAGCAGCCAAGATATTGGGCAGGGCTCCTACGAGCAGTACTTC

V gene: TRBV7-3
J gene: TRBJ1-2
D gene: TRBD1
CDR3 protein: CASSQEQGIGGYTF
CDR3 DNA: TGTGCCAGCAGCCAGGAACAGGGGATCGGTGGCTACACCTTC

V gene: TRBV6-1
J gene: TRBJ2-3
D gene: TRBD2
CDR3 protein: CASSEMLAGSTDTQYF
CDR3 DNA: TGTGCCAGCAGTGAGATGCTAGCGGGGAGCACAGATACGCAGTATTTT

V gene: TRBV6-5
J gene: TRBJ2-2
D gene: TRBD1
CDR3 protein: CASSFGQGGNTGELFF
CDR3 DNA: TGTGCCAGCAGTTTCGGACAGGGAGGGAACACCGGGGAGCTGTTTTTT

V gene: TRBV18
J gene: TRBJ2-2
D gene: -
CDR3 protein: CASSPRDTGELFF
CDR3 DNA: TGTGCCAGCTCACCACGCGACACCGGGGAGCTGTTTTTT

V gene: TRBV9
J gene: TRBJ2-3
D gene: -
CDR3 protein: CASSVDPERDTQYF
CDR3 DNA: TGTGCCAGCAGCGTAGACCCGGAGCGGGATACGCAGTATTTT

V gene: TRBV29-1
J gene: TRBJ2-3
D gene: TRBD2
CDR3 protein: CSAVPGLHTDTQYF
CDR3 DNA: TGCAGCGCAGTACCGGGACTACACACAGATACGCAGTATTTT

V gene: TRBV28
J gene: TRBJ1-2
D gene: -
CDR3 protein: CASSFTGSNYGYTF
CDR3 DNA: TGTGCCAGCAGTTTTACAGGGTCCAACTATGGCTACACCTTC

V gene: TRBV7-5
J gene: TRBJ1-4
D gene: -
CDR3 protein: CARSLQQQINNEKLFF
CDR3 DNA: TGTGCCAGAAGCTTACAACAGCAGATTAATAATGAAAAACTGTTTTTT

V gene: TRBV6-5
J gene: TRBJ2-1
D gene: -
CDR3 protein: CASSYSPGVNEQFF
CDR3 DNA: TGTGCCAGCAGTTACTCACCGGGGGTGAATGAGCAGTTCTTC

V gene: TRBV9
J gene: TRBJ2-5
D gene: -
CDR3 protein: CASSAVGVGETQYF
CDR3 DNA: TGTGCCAGCAGCGCAGTCGGGGTTGGAGAGACCCAGTACTTC